This section outlines one T cell receptor beta chain sequence together with its context. What it binds is not known. Libraries were prepared by immunoSEQ multiplex PCR; TCRdb keeps only in-frame clonotypes and omits some of them. The profile shows some 68,000 clones, 84% of them singletons. The sample comes from a study of Tregs in tolerant kidney transplant recipients. General study findings and limits: Biological reproducibility was not directly addressed, but technical replication error appeared minimal.

The germline gives CDR1 SNHLY, CDR2 FYNNEI. The CDR3 length is 17 residues. Losses at the gene ends were 8 bases for V and 0 bases for J; bases not matched to a gene: 12. The material sequenced was CD4+ T cells from blood. The TCR originated in a human donor in good health. The genes are TRBV2 and TRBJ2-7; 11 positions agree with TRBD2. The CDR3 DNA reads as TGTGCCAGCTCCAGGGGTCTAGCGGGGGGCCTCTCCTACGAGCAGTACTTC. Translating it yields CASSRGLAGGLSYEQYF.